The 6 T cell receptor beta chains below all came from one sample that was sequenced in a study of T cells in Graves' hyperthyroidism and ophthalmopathy. Amplification targeted TCR beta CDR3 regions from RNA transcripts. The TCR CDR3 was amplified in a first-round RT-PCR using the HTBI primer set. TCRdb independently ran MiXCR on the multiplex PCR reads; one entry per CDR3 protein. In the table there are 610,000 or so distinct CDR3 sequences, just over 45% of which are singletons. Sequenced: peripheral blood or thyroid tissue (not recorded which). These receptors were obtained from a woman aged 18-30 years with Graves' hyperthyroidism.

As for this clonotype: This likely comes from a read error, as the CDR3 has no conserved phenylalanine or tryptophan at its end. Because the CDR3's place on the DNA is in doubt, the DNA is left out and the CDR3 is given as listed by TCRdb. The chain uses TRBV20-1 and TRBJ2-5; the DNA was not used to check the table's D call, TRBD2. Germline loops: CDR1 DFQATT, CDR2 SNEGSKA (reference sequence). The CDR3 is 9 residues long, ends included. The CDR3 is CSARERGRG.

This clonotype was seen ten or more times. The V gene is TRBV2, the J gene TRBJ2-7, with D possibly matching TRBD2 (5 bases). Trimming removed 0 bases from V and 3 bases from J, with 12 bases in between. CDR1 SNHLY and CDR2 FYNNEI come from the germline V gene. CDR3 size: 15 residues. In DNA, the CDR3 is TGTGCCAGCAGTGAAGCGCCGGGGTCCAACTACGAGCAGTACTTC. Translation: CASSEAPGSNYEQYF.

This clonotype was seen a handful of times. The chain recombines TRBV7-6 with TRBJ2-2; maybe TRBD2 (6 bases). Germline V lookup: CDR1 SGHVS, CDR2 FNYEAQ. V was pared by 5 bases and J by 0 bases, with 16 bases between. This CDR3 is 17 amino acids long. The CDR3 loop is CASSQGLADTNTGELFF. In DNA, the CDR3 is TGTGCCAGCAGCCAAGGATTAGCGGACACGAACACCGGGGAGCTGTTTTTT.

The gene calls are TRBV2 and TRBJ2-7; 15 nucleotides match TRBD2. The CDR3 has 17 residues. Germline values: CDR1 SNHLY, CDR2 FYNNEI. V trimming: 8 bases; J trimming: 7 bases; junction bases outside the gene matches: 15. CDR3 coding DNA: TGTGCCAGCTCTCCCAGAAGGACTAGCGGGAGGGCTGGGGAGCAGTACTTC. Its protein product is CASSPRRTSGRAGEQYF.

This clonotype occurred many times. The V and J genes are TRBV12-3 or TRBV12-4 and TRBJ1-5, with D possibly being TRBD1 (5 bases). V was shortened by 6 bases and J by 4 bases, with 13 bases between the two germline ends. This CDR3 region has 14 residues. The CDR3 nucleotides are TGTGCCAGCAGCCTGACAGTGCGAAATCAGCCCCAGCATTTT. Amino acids: CASSLTVRNQPQHF.

This sequence joins TRBV29-1 and TRBJ2-7, with D perhaps assigned TRBD1 or TRBD2 (5 bases each). The CDR3 spans 14 residues. CDR1 is SQVTM, CDR2 ANQGSEA, per germline. The V end lost 4 bases, the J end lost 4 bases, and 17 bases lay between the germline ends. The CDR3 nucleotides read TGCAGCGTTGTTCCGCAGGGAGCGCTATACGAGCAGTACTTC. Translation gives CSVVPQGALYEQYF.